These 19 T cell receptor beta chains share one sample of origin, sequenced in a study of blood T cell repertoires in COVID-19. Measured with immunoSEQ multiplex PCR; TCRdb has only the in-frame clones, and not every one. The sample contains tens of thousands of clones, approximately 83% of which appear only once. Specimen: peripheral blood. These receptors all come from a woman aged 60-75 years with acute or convalescent COVID-19.

The V and J genes are TRBV11-2 and TRBJ2-2, with TRBD2 matching over 7 bases. Losses at the gene ends were 6 bases for V and 1 base for J; bases not matched to a gene: 8. The CDR3 consists of 16 residues. CDR1 and CDR2 from the germline V gene are SGHAT and FQNNGV. DNA of the CDR3: TGTGCCAGCAGATTGGTGGGGGGGATGAACACCGGGGAGCTGTTTTTT. It encodes CASRLVGGMNTGELFF.

There are a few counts of this clone. V gene TRBV6-1 combines with J gene TRBJ1-5; D is unresolved. This CDR3 region has 12 residues. Germline CDR1 is MNHNS and CDR2 is SASEGT. V was pared by 2 bases and J by 8 bases, with 7 bases between. The CDR3 loop reads CASSEIVKPQHF. CDR3 DNA sequence: TGTGCCAGCAGTGAAATAGTCAAGCCCCAGCATTTT.

This clone occurred once. This chain links TRBV23-1 with TRBJ2-7; 7 bases line up with TRBD1. TRBV23-1 is an ORF; its function is uncertain. The CDR3 sequence is 13 residues long. V gave up 10 bases and J gave up 4 bases; unmatched junction bases: 10. This chain's CDR3 is CANKGGVPYEQYF. The CDR3 DNA reads as TGCGCCAATAAAGGGGGCGTCCCGTACGAGCAGTACTTC.

A single count supports this clone. The gene calls are TRBV6-5 and TRBJ1-6, with TRBD1 as a possible D gene (5 bases). This CDR3 is built from 15 residues. V lost 5 bases to trimming and J lost 9 bases, with 17 bases between them. Per germline, CDR1 MNHEY and CDR2 SVGAGI. Here the CDR3 reads CASSQGLQLVSPLHF. DNA of the CDR3: TGTGCCAGCAGTCAGGGTCTCCAGCTAGTTTCACCCCTCCACTTT.

This clone was recorded a few times. The chain couples TRBV4-2 to TRBJ2-7; TRBD2 matches 11 bases. Per germline, CDR1 LGHNA and CDR2 YNFKEQ. The CDR3 covers 17 residues. The ends lost 1 base at V and 4 bases at J; junction bases unmatched: 9. This CDR3 is CASSQGDSGRANYEQYF. CDR3 DNA sequence: TGTGCCAGCAGCCAAGGGGATAGCGGGAGGGCCAATTACGAGCAGTACTTC.

This clone was seen only a few times. The genes are TRBV30 and TRBJ1-6; TRBD1 might be the D (5 bases). CDR3 length: 15 amino acids. From germline, CDR1 is GTSNPN and CDR2 SVGIG (reference sequence). V was shortened by 1 base and J by 8 bases, with 15 bases between the two germline ends. The CDR3 reads CAWSEDLSGDSPLHF. In nucleotides, the CDR3 is TGTGCCTGGAGTGAGGATTTGTCGGGGGATTCACCCCTCCACTTT.

This chain joins TRBV30 and TRBJ1-1; 8 positions agree with TRBD1. Losses at the gene ends were 5 bases for V and 1 base for J; bases not matched to a gene: 9. This CDR3 is 15 amino acids long. The germline gives CDR1 GTSNPN, CDR2 SVGIG (reference sequence). CDR3 bases: TGTGCCTGGCACAAGGTGGACAGGGCGAACACTGAAGCTTTCTTT. It is translated as CAWHKVDRANTEAFF.

Here the CDR3 DNA reads TGTGCCAGCAGCTTACAGCAGCTTAATGAAAAACTGTTTTTT. Translation gives CASSLQQLNEKLFF. The V call is TRBV5-6, the J call TRBJ1-4; D remains unclear. Deletions cut 2 bases from V and 4 bases from J, with 9 bases between. Germline assignment: CDR1 SGHDT and CDR2 YYEEEE. The CDR3 is made up of 14 amino acids.

The V gene is TRBV4-1, the J gene TRBJ1-5, with 10 bases that match TRBD1. This CDR3 has 15 amino acids. Germline assignment: CDR1 MGHRA and CDR2 YSYEKL. Trimming at V came to 4 bases and at J to 5 bases, leaving 5 bases not matched to a gene. The CDR3 DNA reads as TGCGCCAGCAGCCTGACAGGGGGCTGGGATCAGCCCCAGCATTTT. As protein: CASSLTGGWDQPQHF.

Only one count was recorded for this clone. The V and J genes are TRBV28 and TRBJ2-7; 9 bases map to TRBD1. Germline CDR1 and CDR2: MDHEN and SYDVKM. With V trimmed by 5 bases and J by 2 bases, 7 bases remained unmatched. The CDR3 has 15 residues. This chain's CDR3 is CASSDPGTGPYEQYF. CDR3 nucleotide sequence: TGTGCCAGCAGTGACCCGGGGACAGGGCCCTACGAGCAGTACTTC.

The rearrangement links TRBV5-8 to TRBJ2-1; TRBD2 aligns across 9 bases. The length of the CDR3 is 15 residues. The V and J ends lost 4 bases and 3 bases, in that order; junction bases with no gene match: 5. The V gene's germline CDR1 is SGHTS and CDR2 YDEGEE. CDR3 nucleotide sequence: TGTGCCAGCAGCCTCAGCGGGGGGCGCTACAATGAGCAGTTCTTC. Translated, it gives CASSLSGGRYNEQFF.

The rearrangement joins TRBV30 to TRBJ2-7; a possible D gene is TRBD2 (5 bases). Germline loops: CDR1 GTSNPN, CDR2 SVGIG (reference sequence). Trimming pared 1 base from V and 7 bases from J, leaving 11 bases between. This CDR3 has 12 amino acids. The CDR3 bases are TGTGCCTGGAGTGCGGAGCCGGGGGAGCAGTACTTC. Translating it yields CAWSAEPGEQYF.

The J gene is TRBJ2-1, the V gene TRBV13; 14 nucleotides align to TRBD2. The ends lost 5 bases at V and 10 bases at J; junction bases unmatched: 7. The CDR3 runs 15 residues. The germline V gene encodes CDR1 PRHDT and CDR2 FYEKMQ (reference sequence). CDR3 coding DNA: TGTGCCAGCAGCGCCGGACTAGCGGGAGGCCAAGAGCAGTTCTTC. This encodes CASSAGLAGGQEQFF.

The chain has TRBV5-1 and TRBJ2-5; D might be TRBD2 (5 bases). The CDR3 contains 15 residues. Trimming stripped 0 bases from V and 4 bases from J, with 13 bases between. Germline V gene lookup returns CDR1 SGHRS and CDR2 YFSETQ. For the CDR3, the DNA is TGCGCCAGCAGCTTGGGGACTCTCTTCCCAGAGACCCAGTACTTC. Encoded protein: CASSLGTLFPETQYF.

V and J are TRBV6-5 and TRBJ1-3; D remains unclear. Germline V gene sequence: CDR1 MNHEY, CDR2 SVGAGI. V was trimmed by 7 bases and J by 0 bases, leaving 10 bases between them. CDR3 size: 14 residues. The chain's CDR3 is CASTRGYSGNTIYF. CDR3 nucleotides: TGTGCCAGCACTCGGGGTTACTCTGGAAACACCATATATTTT.

The rearrangement uses TRBV5-1 and TRBJ2-5, with D possibly TRBD2 on 6 matching bases. This CDR3 has 16 amino acids. V gave up 4 bases and J gave up 2 bases, with 18 bases separating them. CDR1 SGHRS and CDR2 YFSETQ come from the germline V gene. The CDR3 DNA is TGCGCCAGCAGCCTAATCTCCGGGACTCCACAAGAGACCCAGTACTTC. It codes for CASSLISGTPQETQYF.

This clone appeared a few times. The chain couples TRBV2 to TRBJ1-2, with a tentative D call TRBD1 (5 bases). V was cut by 8 bases and J by 3 bases, with 16 bases left in between. The CDR3 is 14 residues long. Per the germline V gene, CDR1 is SNHLY and CDR2 is FYNNEI. The CDR3 DNA sequence: TGTGCCAGCCTCCCAAGGGACTTGGACTATGGCTACACCTTC. This encodes CASLPRDLDYGYTF.

This chain uses TRBV11-2 with TRBJ2-7; the D gene is possibly TRBD1 (6 bases). Trimming shortened V by 7 bases and J by 3 bases, and 10 bases separated the two germline ends. This CDR3 region has 12 residues. From germline, CDR1 is SGHAT and CDR2 FQNNGV. As DNA, the CDR3 is TGTGCCAGCAACTCACAGGGCTACGAGCAGTACTTC. Encoded protein: CASNSQGYEQYF.

The chain uses TRBV2 and TRBJ2-6; D is undetermined. Per germline, CDR1 SNHLY and CDR2 FYNNEI. Trimming left V 6 bases short and J 0 bases short, with 3 bases between. The CDR3 loop spans 13 amino acids. For the CDR3, the DNA is TGTGCCAGCAGATACTCTGGGGCCAACGTCCTGACTTTC. It yields the protein CASRYSGANVLTF.